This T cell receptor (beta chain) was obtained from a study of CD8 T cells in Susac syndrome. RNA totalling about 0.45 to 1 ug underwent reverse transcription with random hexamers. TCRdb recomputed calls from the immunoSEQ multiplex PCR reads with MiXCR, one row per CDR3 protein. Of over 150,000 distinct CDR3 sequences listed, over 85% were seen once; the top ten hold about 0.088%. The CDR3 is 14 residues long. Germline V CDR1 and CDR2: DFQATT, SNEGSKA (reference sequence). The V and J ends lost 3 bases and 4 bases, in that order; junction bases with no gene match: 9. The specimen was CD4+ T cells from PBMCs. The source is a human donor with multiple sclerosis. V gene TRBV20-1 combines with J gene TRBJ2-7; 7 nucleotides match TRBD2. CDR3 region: CSARTQGLIYEQYF. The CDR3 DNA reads TGCAGTGCTAGGACCCAGGGACTAATATACGAGCAGTACTTC.